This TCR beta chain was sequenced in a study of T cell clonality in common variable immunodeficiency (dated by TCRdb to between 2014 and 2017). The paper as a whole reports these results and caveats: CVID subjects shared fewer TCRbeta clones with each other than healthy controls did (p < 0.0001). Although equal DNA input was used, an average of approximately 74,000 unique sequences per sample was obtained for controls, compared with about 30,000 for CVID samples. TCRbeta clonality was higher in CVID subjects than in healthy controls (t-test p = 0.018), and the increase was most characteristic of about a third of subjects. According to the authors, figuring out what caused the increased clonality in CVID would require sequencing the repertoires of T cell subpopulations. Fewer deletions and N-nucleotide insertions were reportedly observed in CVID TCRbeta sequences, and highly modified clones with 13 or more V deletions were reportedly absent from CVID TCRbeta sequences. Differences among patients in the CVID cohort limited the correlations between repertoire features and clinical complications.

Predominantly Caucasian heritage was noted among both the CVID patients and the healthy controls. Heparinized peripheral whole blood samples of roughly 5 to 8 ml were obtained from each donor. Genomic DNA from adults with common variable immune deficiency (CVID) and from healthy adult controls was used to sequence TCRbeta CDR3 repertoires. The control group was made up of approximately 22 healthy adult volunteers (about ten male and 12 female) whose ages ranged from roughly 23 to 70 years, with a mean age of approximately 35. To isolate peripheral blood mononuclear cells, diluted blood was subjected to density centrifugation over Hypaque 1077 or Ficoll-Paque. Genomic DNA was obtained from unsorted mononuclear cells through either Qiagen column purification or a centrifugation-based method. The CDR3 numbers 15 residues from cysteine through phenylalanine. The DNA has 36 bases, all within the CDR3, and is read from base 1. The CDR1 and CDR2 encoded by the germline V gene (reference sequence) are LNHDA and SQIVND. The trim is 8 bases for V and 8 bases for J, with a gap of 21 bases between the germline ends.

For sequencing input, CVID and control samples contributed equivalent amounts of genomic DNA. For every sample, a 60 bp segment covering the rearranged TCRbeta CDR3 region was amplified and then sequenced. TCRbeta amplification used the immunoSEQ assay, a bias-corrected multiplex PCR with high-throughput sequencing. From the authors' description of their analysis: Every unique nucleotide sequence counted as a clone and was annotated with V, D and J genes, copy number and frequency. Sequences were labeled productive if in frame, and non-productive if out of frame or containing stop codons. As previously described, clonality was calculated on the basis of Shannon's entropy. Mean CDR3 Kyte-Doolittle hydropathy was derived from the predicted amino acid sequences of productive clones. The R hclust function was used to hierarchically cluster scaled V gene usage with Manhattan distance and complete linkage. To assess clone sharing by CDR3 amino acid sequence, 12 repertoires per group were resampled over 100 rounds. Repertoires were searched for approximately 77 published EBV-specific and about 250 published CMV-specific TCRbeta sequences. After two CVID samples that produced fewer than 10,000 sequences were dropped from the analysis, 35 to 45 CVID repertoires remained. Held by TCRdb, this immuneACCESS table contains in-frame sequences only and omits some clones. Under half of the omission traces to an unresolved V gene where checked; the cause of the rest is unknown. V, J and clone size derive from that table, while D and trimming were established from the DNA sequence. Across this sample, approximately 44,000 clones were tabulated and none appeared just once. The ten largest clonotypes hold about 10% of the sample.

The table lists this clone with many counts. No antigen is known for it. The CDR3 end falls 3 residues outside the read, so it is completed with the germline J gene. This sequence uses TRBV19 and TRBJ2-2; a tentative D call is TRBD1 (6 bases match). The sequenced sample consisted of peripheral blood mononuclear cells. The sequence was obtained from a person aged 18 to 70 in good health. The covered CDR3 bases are TGTGCCAGTCGCCCCTCCGGGACATCGAAGGGGGAG. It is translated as CASRPSGTSKGE. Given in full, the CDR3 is CASRPSGTSKGELFF.